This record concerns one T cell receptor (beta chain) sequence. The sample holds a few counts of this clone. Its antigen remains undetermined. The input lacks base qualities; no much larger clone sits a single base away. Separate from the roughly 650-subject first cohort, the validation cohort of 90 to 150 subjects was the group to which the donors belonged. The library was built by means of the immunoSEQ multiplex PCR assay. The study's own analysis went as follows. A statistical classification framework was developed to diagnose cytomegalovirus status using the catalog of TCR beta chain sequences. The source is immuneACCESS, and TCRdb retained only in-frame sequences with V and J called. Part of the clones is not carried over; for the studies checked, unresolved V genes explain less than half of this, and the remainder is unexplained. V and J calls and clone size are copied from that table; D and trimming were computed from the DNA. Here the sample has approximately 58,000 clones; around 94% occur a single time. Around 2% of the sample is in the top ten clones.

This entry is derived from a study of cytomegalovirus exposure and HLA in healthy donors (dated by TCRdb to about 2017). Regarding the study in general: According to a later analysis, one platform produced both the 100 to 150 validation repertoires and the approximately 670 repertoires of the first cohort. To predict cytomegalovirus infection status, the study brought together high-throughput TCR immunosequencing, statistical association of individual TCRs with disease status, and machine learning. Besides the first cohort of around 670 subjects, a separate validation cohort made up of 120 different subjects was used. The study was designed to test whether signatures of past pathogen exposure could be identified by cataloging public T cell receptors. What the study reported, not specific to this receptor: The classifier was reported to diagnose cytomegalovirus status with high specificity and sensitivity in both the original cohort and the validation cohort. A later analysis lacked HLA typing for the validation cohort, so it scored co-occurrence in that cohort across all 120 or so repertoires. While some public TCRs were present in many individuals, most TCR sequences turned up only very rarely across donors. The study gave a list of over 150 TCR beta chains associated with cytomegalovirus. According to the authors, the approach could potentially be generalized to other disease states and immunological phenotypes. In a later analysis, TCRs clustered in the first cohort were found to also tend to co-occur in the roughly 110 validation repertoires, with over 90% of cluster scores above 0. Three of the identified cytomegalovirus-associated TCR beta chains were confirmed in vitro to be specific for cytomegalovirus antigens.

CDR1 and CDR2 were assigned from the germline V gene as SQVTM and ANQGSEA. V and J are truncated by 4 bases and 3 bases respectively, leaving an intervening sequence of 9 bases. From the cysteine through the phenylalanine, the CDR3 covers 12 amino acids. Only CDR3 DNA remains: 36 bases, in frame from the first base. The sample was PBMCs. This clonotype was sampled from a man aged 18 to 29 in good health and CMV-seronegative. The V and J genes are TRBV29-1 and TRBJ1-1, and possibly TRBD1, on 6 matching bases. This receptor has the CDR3 CSVVPGDTEAFF. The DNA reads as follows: TGCAGCGTTGTCCCAGGGGACACTGAAGCTTTCTTT.